The sequence of this TCR beta chain was determined in a study of T cells after yellow fever vaccination. Study-level information: The fractions with low cell numbers were processed using SMART-Seq v4 Ultra Low Input.

Broader study findings: Reappearing after the booster were most of the clones from primary vaccination (roughly 95% CD4, around 90% CD8). Any FACS-sorted repertoire could hold abundant clonotypes that contaminate it from the bulk population.

A universal primer site and UMIs were added as TCR cDNA was made by 5'RACE template switching. TCRdb itself ran the 5' RACE reads through MiXCR, one entry per CDR3 protein. The sample consists of 240,000 or so distinct CDR3 sequences, less than 8.5% of them appearing once. The V end lost 6 bases, the J end lost 2 bases, and 17 bases lay between the germline ends. Germline CDR1 reads MDHEN; CDR2 reads SYDVKM. This CDR3 has 15 amino acids. Turning to this clonotype: Its antigen is as yet unknown.

The TCR sequence derives from a man between 25 and 39 years old who received the YFV17D yellow fever vaccine. The chain joins TRBV28 to TRBJ2-7; TRBD1 might be the D (6 bases). The material sequenced was CD4+ T cells sorted from PBMCs, taken 15 days after the yellow fever booster vaccination. The CDR3 DNA sequence: TGTGCCAGCAGCTTAGGGGGAGCCCAAGCCTACGAGCAGTACTTC. Translated: CASSLGGAQAYEQYF.